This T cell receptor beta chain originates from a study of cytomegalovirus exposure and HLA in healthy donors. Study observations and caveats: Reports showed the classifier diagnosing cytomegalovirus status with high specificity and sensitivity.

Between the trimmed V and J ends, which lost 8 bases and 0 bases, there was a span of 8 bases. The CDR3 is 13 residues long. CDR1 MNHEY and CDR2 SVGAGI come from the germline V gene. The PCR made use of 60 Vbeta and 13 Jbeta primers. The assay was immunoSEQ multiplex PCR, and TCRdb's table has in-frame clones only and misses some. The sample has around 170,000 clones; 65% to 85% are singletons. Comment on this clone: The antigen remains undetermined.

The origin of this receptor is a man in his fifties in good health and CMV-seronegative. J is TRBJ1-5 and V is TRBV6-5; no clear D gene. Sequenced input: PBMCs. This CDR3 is CASGRYSNQPQHF. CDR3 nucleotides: TGTGCCAGCGGGAGATATAGCAATCAGCCCCAGCATTTT.